The clone carrying this TCR beta chain was seen once. This sample was included in a study of blood T cell repertoires in COVID-19. Turning to the study itself: Samples of COVID-19 (acute and convalescent) were obtained from the United States, Italy and Spain. Sources were T cells, B-cell-depleted T cells, or PBMCs; the material itself was cDNA or gDNA.

Some clones are missing from TCRdb's copy, which holds only in-frame ones; the method was immunoSEQ multiplex PCR. The sample includes about 200,000 clones, roughly 87% of them seen just once. CDR1 and CDR2 (germline): SNHLY, FYNNEI. The CDR3 loop spans 16 amino acids. The ends lost 6 bases at V and 1 base at J; junction bases unmatched: 7. Donors were grouped by their self-reported clinical history. Sequencing was carried out using PBMCs or T cells enriched from blood (not recorded which). The source of this sequence is a woman in her thirties or forties with acute COVID-19. The rearrangement uses TRBV2 and TRBJ2-3; the match to TRBD2 covers 10 bases. The CDR3 coding sequence is TGTGCCAGCAGGGAGACCGGGACTAGCGGCACAGATACGCAGTATTTT. It specifies CASRETGTSGTDTQYF.